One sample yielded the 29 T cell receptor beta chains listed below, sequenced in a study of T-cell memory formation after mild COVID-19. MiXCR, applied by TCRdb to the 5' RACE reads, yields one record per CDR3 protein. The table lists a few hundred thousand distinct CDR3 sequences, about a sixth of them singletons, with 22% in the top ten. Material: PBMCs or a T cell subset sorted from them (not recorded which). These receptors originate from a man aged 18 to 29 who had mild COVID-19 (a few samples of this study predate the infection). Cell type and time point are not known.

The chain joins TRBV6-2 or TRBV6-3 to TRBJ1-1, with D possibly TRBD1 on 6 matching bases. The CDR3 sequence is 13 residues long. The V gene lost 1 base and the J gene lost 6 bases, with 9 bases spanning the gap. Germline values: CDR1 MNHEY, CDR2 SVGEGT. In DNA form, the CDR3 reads TGTGCCAGCAGTTACTGGGGGCAGGCTGAAGCTTTCTTT. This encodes CASSYWGQAEAFF.

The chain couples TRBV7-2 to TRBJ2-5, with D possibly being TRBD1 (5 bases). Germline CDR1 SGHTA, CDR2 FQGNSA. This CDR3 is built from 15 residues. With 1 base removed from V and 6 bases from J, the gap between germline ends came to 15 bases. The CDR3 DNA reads TGTGCCAGCAGCTTAGAGGCTGGACACCTGAAGACCCAGTACTTC. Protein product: CASSLEAGHLKTQYF.

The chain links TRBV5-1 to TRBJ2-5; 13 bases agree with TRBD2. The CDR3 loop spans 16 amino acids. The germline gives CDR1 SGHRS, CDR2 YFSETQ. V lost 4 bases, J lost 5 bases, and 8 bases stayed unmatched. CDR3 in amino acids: CASSTGLAGEVETQYF. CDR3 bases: TGCGCCAGCAGCACTGGACTAGCGGGGGAAGTGGAGACCCAGTACTTC. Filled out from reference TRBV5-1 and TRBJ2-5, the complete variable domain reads KAGVTQTPRYLIKTRGQQVTLSCSPISGHRSVSWYQQTPGQGLQFLFEYFSETQRNKGNFPGRFSGRQFSNSRSEMNVSTLELGDSALYLCASSTGLAGEVETQYFGPGTRLLVL.

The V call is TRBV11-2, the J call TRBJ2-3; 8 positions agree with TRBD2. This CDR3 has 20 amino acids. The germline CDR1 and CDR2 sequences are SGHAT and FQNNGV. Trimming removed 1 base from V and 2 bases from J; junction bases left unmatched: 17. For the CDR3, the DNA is TGTGCCAGCAGCTTAGGTCGTAGTAGTTTAGAGCGGGGGAACACAGATACGCAGTATTTT. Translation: CASSLGRSSLERGNTDTQYF.

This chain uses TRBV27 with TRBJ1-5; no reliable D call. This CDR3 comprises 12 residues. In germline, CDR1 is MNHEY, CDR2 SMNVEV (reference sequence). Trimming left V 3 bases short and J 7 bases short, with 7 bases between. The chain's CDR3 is CASSFHGQPQHF. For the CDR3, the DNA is TGTGCCAGCAGTTTCCATGGGCAGCCCCAGCATTTT.

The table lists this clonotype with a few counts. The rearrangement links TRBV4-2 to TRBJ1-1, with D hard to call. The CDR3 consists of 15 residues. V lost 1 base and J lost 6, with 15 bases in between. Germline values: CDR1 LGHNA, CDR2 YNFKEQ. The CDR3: CASSQAGGSRPEAFF. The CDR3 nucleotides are TGTGCCAGCAGCCAAGCGGGCGGCTCTCGTCCTGAAGCTTTCTTT.

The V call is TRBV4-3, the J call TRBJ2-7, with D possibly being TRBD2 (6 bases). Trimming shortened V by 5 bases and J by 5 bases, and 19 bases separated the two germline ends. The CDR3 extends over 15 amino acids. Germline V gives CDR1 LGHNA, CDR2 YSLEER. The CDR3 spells CASSYKPGDSHEQYF. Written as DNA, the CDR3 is TGCGCCAGCAGCTATAAACCGGGGGACTCGCACGAGCAGTACTTC.

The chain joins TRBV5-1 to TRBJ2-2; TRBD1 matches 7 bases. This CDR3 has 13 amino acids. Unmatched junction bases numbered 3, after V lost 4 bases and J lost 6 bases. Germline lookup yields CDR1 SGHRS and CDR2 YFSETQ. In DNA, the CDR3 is TGCGCCAGCAGCACGACAGGGCCCGGGGAGCTGTTTTTT. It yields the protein CASSTTGPGELFF.

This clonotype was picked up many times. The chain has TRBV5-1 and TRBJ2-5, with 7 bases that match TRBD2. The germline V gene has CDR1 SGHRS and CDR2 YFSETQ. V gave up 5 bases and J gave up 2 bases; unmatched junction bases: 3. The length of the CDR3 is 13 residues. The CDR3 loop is CASSFGGQETQYF. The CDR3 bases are TGCGCCAGCAGTTTCGGGGGGCAAGAGACCCAGTACTTC. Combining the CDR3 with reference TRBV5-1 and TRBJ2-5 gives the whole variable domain KAGVTQTPRYLIKTRGQQVTLSCSPISGHRSVSWYQQTPGQGLQFLFEYFSETQRNKGNFPGRFSGRQFSNSRSEMNVSTLELGDSALYLCASSFGGQETQYFGPGTRLLVL.

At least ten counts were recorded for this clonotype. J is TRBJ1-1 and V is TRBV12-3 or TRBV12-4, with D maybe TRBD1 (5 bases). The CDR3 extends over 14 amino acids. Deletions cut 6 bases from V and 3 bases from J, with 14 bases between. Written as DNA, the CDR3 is TGTGCCAGCAGCCCTGGGGGGGACTACACTGAAGCTTTCTTT. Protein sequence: CASSPGGDYTEAFF.

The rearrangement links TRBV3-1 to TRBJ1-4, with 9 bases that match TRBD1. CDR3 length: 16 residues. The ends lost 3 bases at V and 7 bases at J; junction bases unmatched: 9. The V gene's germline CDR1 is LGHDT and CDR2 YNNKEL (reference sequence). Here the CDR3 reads CASSQGLGQGGEKLFF. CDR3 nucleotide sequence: TGTGCCAGCAGCCAGGGGTTGGGACAGGGAGGTGAAAAACTGTTTTTT.

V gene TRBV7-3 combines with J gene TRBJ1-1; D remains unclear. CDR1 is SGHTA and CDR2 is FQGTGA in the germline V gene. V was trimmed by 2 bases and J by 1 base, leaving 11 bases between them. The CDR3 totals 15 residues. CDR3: CASSLGWGPNTEAFF. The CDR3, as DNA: TGTGCCAGCAGCTTAGGGTGGGGTCCGAACACTGAAGCTTTCTTT.

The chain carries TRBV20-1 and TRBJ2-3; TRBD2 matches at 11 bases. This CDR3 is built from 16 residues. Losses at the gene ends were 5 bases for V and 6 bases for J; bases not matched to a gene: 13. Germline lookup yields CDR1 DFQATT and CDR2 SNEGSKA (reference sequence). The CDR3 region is CSAPRLAGQSRDTQYF. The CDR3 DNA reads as TGCAGTGCTCCCCGACTAGCGGGACAGTCCAGGGATACGCAGTATTTT.

In DNA, the CDR3 is TGTGCCAGCAGCAGACAGGGTGCTGGCTACACCTTC. This sequence encodes CASSRQGAGYTF. The rearrangement links TRBV6-5 to TRBJ1-2; 7 bases agree with TRBD1. In germline, CDR1 is MNHEY, CDR2 SVGAGI. The CDR3 loop spans 12 amino acids. V was clipped by 6 bases and J by 7 bases; unmatched bases: 5.

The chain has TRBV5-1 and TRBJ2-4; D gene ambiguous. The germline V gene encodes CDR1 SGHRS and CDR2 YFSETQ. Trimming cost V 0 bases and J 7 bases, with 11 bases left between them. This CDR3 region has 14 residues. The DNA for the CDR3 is TGCGCCAGCAGCTTGGGCGAGTCAAGTAACATTCAGTACTTC. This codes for CASSLGESSNIQYF.

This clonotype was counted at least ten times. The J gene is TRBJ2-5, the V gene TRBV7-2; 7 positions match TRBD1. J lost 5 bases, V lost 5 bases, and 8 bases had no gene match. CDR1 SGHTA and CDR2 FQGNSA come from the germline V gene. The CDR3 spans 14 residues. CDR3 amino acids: CASSPMGQSETQYF. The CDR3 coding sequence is TGTGCCAGCAGCCCGATGGGACAGTCGGAGACCCAGTACTTC.

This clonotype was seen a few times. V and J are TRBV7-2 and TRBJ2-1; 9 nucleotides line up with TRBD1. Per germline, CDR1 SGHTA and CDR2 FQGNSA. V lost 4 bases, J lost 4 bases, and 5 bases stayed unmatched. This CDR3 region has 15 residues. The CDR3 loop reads CASSYGQGYYNEQFF. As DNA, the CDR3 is TGTGCCAGCAGCTACGGACAGGGGTATTACAATGAGCAGTTCTTC.

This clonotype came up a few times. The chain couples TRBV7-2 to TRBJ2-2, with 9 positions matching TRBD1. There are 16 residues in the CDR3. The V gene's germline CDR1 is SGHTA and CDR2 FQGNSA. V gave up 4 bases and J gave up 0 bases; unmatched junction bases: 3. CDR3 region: CASSSRTGANTGELFF. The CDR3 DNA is TGTGCCAGCAGCTCCAGGACAGGGGCGAACACCGGGGAGCTGTTTTTT.

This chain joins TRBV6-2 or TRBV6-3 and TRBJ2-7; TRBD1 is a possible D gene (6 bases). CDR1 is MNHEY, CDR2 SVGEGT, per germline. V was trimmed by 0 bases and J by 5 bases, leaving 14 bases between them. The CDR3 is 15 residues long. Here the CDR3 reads CASSYSPQGFDEQYV. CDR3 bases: TGTGCCAGCAGTTACTCGCCGCAGGGGTTCGACGAGCAGTACGTC.

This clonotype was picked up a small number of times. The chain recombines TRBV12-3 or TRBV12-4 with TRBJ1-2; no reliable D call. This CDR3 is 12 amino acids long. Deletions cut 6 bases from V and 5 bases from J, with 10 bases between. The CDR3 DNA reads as TGTGCCAGCAGGGGCAGCGGATATGGCTACACCTTC. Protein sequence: CASRGSGYGYTF.

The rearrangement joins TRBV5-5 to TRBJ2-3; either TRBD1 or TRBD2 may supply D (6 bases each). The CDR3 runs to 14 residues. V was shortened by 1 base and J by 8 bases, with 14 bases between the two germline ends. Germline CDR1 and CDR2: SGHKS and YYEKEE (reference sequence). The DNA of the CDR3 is TGTGCCAGCAGCTTGCTGGCCGGGGGCGGTACGCAGTATTTT. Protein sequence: CASSLLAGGGTQYF.

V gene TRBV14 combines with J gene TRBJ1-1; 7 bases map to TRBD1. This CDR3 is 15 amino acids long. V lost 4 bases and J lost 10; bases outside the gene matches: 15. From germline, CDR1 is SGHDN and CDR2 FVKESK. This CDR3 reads CASSRNGQDQSRAFF. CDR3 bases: TGTGCCAGCAGCCGAAACGGACAGGACCAAAGCCGAGCTTTCTTT.

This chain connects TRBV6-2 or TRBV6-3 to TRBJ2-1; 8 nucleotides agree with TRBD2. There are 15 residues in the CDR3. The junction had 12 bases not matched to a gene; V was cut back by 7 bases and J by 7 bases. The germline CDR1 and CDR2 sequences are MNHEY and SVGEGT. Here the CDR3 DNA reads TGTGCCAGCACCAACCCCCGGGGGGGGGGTAATGAGCAGTTCTTC. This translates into CASTNPRGGGNEQFF.

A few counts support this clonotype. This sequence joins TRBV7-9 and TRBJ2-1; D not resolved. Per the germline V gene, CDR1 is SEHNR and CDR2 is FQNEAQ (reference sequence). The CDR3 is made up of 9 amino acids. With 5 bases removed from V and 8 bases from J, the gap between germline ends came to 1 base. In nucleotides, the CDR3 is TGTGCCAGCAGCCATGAGCAGTTCTTC. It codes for CASSHEQFF. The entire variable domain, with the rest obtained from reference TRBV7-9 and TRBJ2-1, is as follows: DTGVSQNPRHKITKRGQNVTFRCDPISEHNRLYWYRQTLGQGPEFLTYFQNEAQLEKSRLLSDRFSAERPKGSFSTLEIQRTEQGDSAMYLCASSHEQFFGPGTRLTVL.

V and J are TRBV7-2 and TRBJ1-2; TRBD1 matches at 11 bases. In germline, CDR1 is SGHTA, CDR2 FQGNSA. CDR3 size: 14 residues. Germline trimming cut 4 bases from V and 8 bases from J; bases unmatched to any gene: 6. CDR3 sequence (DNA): TGTGCCAGCAGCTCAGGGGGACAGGGGGTCGGCTACACCTTC. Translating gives CASSSGGQGVGYTF.

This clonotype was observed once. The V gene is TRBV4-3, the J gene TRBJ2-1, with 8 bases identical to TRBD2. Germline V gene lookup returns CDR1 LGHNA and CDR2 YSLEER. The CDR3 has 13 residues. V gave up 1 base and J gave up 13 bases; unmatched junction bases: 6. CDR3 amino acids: CASSQVPAGVQFF. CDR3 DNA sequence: TGCGCCAGCAGCCAAGTTCCAGCGGGGGTACAGTTCTTC.

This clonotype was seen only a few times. The CDR3 bases are TGCGCCAGCAGCCAACCCCCGGGACAGGGGTTCTCTGGTGGCTACACCTTC. Amino acids: CASSQPPGQGFSGGYTF. The chain couples TRBV4-1 to TRBJ1-2; 10 bases match TRBD1. The CDR3 extends over 17 amino acids. V was clipped by 2 bases and J by 7 bases; unmatched bases: 13. Germline CDR1 reads MGHRA; CDR2 reads YSYEKL.

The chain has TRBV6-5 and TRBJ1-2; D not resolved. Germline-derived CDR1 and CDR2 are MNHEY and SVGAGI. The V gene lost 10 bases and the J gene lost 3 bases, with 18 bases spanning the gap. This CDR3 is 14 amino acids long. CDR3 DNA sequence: TGTGCCACCATGTCTACTGAGGAGTACTATGGCTACACCTTC. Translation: CATMSTEEYYGYTF.

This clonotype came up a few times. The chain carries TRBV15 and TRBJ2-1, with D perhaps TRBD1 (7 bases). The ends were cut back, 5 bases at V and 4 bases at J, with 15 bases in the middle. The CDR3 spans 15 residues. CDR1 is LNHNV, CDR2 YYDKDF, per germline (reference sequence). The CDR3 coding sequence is TGTGCCACCAGCGGAGGGCAGGGGGGATACAATGAGCAGTTCTTC. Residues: CATSGGQGGYNEQFF. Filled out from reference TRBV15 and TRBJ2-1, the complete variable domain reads DAMVIQNPRYQVTQFGKPVTLSCSQTLNHNVMYWYQQKSSQAPKLLFHYYDKDFNNEADTPDNFQSRRPNTSFCFLDIRSPGLGDTAMYLCATSGGQGGYNEQFFGPGTRLTVL.